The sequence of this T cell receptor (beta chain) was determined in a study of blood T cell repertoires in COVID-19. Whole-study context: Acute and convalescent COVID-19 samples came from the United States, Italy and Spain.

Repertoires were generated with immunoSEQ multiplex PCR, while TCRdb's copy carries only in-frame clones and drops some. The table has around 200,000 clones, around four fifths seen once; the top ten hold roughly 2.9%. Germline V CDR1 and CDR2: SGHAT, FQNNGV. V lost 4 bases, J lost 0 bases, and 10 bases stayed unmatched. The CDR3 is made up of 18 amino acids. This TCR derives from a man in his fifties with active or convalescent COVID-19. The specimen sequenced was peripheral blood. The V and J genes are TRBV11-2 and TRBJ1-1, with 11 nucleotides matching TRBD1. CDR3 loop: CASSSRTGGFIVNTEAFF. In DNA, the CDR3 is TGTGCCAGCAGCTCACGGACAGGGGGCTTTATCGTGAACACTGAAGCTTTCTTT.